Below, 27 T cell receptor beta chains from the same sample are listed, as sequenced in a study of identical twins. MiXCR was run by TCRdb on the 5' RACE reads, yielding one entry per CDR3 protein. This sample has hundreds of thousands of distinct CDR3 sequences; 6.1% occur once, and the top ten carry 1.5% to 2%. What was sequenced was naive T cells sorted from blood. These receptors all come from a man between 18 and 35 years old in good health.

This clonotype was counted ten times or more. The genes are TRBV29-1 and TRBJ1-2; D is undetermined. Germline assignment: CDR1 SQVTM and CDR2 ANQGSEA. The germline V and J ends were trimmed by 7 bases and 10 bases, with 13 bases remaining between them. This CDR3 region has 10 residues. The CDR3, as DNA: TGCAGCGGACTGGGAAGCGCCTACACCTTC. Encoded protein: CSGLGSAYTF.

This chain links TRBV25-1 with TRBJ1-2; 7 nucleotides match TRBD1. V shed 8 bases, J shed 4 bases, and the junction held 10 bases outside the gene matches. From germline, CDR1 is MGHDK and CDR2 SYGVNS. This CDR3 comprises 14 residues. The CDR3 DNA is TGTGCCAGCGGGGCCATTGGACAGGCCTATGGCTACACCTTC. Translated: CASGAIGQAYGYTF.

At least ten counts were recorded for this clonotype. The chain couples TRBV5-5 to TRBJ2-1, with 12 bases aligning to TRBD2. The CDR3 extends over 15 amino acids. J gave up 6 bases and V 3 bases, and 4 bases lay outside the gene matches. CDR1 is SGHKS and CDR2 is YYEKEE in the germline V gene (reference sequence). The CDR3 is CASSSRTSGTNEQFF. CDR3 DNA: TGTGCCAGCAGCTCAAGGACTAGCGGGACCAATGAGCAGTTCTTC.

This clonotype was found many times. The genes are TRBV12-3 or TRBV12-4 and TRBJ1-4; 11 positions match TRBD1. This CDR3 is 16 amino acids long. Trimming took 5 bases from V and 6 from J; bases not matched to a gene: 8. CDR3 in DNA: TGTGCCAGCAGTCAGACCCCGGGACAGGGGGATGAAAAACTGTTTTTT. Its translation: CASSQTPGQGDEKLFF.

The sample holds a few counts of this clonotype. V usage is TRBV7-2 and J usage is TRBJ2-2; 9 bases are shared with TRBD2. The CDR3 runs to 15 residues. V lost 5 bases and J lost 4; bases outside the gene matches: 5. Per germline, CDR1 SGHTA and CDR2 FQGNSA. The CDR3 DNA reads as TGTGCCAGCAGCACGCCTAGCGGGGTCACCGGGGAGCTGTTTTTT. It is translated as CASSTPSGVTGELFF. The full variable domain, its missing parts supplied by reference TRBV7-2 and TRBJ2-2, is GAGVSQSPSNKVTEKGKDVELRCDPISGHTALYWYRQSLGQGLEFLIYFQGNSAPDKSGLPSDRFSAERTGGSVSTLTIQRTQQEDSAVYLCASSTPSGVTGELFFGEGSRLTVL.

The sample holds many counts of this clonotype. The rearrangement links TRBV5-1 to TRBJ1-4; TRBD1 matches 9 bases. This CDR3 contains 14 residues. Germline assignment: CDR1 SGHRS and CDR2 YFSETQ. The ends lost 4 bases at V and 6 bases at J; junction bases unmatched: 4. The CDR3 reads CASSPDRGYEKLFF. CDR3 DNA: TGCGCCAGCAGCCCGGACAGGGGCTATGAAAAACTGTTTTTT. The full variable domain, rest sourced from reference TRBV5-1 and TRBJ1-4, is KAGVTQTPRYLIKTRGQQVTLSCSPISGHRSVSWYQQTPGQGLQFLFEYFSETQRNKGNFPGRFSGRQFSNSRSEMNVSTLELGDSALYLCASSPDRGYEKLFFGSGTQLSVL.

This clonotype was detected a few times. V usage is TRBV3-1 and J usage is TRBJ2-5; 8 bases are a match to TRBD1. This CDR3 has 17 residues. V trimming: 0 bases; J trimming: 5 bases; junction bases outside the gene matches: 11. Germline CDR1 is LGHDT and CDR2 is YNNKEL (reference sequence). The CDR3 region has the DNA TGTGCCAGCAGCCAAGATTTGGGGACAGGTGGGGCGGAGACCCAGTACTTC. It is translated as CASSQDLGTGGAETQYF.

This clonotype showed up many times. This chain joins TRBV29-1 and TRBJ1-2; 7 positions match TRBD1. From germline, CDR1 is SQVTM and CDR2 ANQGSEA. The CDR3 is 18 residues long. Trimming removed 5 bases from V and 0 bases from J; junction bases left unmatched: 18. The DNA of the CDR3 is TGCAGCGTTCACTGGAAACCGGGACAGAGGAAAACTAACTATGGCTACACCTTC. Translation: CSVHWKPGQRKTNYGYTF.

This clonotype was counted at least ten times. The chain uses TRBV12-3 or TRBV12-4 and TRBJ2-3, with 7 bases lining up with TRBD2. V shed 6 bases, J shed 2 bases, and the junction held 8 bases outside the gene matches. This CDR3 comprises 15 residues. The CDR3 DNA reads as TGTGCCAGCAGCTCGACTAGCCGAAACACAGATACGCAGTATTTT. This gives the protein CASSSTSRNTDTQYF.

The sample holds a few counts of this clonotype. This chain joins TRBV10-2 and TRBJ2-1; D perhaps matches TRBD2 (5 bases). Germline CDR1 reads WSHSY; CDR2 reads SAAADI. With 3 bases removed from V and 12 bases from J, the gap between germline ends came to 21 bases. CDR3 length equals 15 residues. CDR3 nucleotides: TGCGCCAGCAGTGACCGGGGTACTACAAGTTCCAGGCAGTTCTTC. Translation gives CASSDRGTTSSRQFF.

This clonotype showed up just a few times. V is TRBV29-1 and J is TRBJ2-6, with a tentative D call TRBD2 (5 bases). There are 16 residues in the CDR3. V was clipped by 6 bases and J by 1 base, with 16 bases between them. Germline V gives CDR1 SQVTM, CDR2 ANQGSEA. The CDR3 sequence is CSVPGGGPSGANVLTF. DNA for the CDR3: TGCAGCGTCCCCGGTGGCGGGCCGTCTGGGGCCAACGTCCTGACTTTC.

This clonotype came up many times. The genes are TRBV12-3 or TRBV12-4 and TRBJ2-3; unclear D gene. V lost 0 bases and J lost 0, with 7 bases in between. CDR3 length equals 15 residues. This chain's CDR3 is CASSLATRSTDTQYF. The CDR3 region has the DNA TGTGCCAGCAGTTTAGCGACACGGAGCACAGATACGCAGTATTTT.

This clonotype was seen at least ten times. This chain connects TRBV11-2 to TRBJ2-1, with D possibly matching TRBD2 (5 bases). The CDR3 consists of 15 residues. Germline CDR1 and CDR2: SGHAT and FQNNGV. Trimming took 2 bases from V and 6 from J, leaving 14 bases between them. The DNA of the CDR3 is TGTGCCAGCAGCTTACTGAGGGATAGTTTCAATGAGCAGTTCTTC. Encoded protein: CASSLLRDSFNEQFF.

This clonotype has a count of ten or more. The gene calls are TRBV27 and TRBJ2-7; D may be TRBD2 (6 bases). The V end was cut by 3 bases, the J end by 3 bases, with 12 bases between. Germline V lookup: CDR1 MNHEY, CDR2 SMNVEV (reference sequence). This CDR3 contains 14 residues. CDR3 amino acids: CASSFTGGDYEQYF. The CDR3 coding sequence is TGTGCCAGCAGTTTCACCGGGGGAGACTACGAGCAGTACTTC.

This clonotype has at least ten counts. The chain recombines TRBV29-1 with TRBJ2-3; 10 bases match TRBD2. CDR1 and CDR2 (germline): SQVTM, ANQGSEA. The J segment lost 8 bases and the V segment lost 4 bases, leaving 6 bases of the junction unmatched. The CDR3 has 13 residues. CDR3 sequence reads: CSVADSSGSTQYF. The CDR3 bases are TGCAGCGTTGCCGATTCTAGCGGGAGTACGCAGTATTTT.

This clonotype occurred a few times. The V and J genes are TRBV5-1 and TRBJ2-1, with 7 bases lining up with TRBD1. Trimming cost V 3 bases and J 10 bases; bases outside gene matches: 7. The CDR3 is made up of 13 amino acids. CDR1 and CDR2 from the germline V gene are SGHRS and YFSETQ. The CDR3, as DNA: TGCGCCAGCAGCTCGGGACAGACAGGAGAGCAGTTCTTC. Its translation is CASSSGQTGEQFF.

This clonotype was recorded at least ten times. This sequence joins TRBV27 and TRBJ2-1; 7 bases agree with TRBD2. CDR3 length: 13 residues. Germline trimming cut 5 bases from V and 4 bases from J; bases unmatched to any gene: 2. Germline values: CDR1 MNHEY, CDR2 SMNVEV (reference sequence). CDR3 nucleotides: TGTGCCAGCAGTGGGGACTATTACAATGAGCAGTTCTTC. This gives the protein CASSGDYYNEQFF.

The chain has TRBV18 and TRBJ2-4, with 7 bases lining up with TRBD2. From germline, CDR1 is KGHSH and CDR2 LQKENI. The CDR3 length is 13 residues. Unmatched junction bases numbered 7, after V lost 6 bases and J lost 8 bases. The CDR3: CASSTTGRDIQYF. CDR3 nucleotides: TGTGCCAGCTCTACCACGGGGAGGGACATTCAGTACTTC.

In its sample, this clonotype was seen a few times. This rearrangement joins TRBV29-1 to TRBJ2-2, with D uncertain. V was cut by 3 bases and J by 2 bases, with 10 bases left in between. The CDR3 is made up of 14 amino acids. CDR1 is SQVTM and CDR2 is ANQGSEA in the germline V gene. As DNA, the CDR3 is TGCAGCGTTGAGCGCGACACCAACACCGGGGAGCTGTTTTTT. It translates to CSVERDTNTGELFF.

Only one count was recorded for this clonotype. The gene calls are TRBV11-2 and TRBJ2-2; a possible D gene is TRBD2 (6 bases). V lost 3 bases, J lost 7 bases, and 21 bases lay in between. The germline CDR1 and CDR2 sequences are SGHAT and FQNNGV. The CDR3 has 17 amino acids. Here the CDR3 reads CASSFTGLRRVSGELFF. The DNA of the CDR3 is TGTGCCAGCAGCTTCACAGGACTAAGAAGGGTCAGCGGGGAGCTGTTTTTT.

CDR3 in amino acids: CASSRLAGGPKGEQFF. The CDR3 bases are TGCGCCAGCAGCCGACTAGCGGGAGGCCCAAAAGGTGAGCAGTTCTTC. V and J are TRBV4-3 and TRBJ2-1; 13 bases are a match to TRBD2. Germline CDR1 reads LGHNA; CDR2 reads YSLEER. V lost 4 bases and J lost 9; bases outside the gene matches: 9. CDR3 length: 16 amino acids.

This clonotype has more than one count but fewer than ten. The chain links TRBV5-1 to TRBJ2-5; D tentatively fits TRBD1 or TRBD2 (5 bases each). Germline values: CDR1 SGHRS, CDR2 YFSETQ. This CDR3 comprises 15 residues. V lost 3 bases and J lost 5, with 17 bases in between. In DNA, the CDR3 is TGCGCCAGCAGCTCGCATTGGGGGAGAGGGGAGACCCAGTACTTC. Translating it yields CASSSHWGRGETQYF.

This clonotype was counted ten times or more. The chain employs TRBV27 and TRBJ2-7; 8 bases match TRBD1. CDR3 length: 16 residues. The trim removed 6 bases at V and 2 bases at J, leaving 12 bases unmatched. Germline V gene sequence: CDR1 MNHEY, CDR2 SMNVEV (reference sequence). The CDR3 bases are TGTGCCAGCAGCCGGCAGGGGGCCGACCTGACCTACGAGCAGTACTTC. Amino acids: CASSRQGADLTYEQYF.

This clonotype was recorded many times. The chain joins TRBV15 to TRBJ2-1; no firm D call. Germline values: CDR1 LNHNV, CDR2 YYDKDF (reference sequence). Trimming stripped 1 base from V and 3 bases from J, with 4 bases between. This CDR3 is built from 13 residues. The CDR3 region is CATSRVGYNEQFF. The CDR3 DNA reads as TGTGCCACCAGCAGAGTTGGCTACAATGAGCAGTTCTTC.

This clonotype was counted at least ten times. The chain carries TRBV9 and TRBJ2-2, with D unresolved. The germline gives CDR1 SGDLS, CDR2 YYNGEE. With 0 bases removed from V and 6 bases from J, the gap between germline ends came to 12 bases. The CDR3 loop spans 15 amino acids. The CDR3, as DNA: TGTGCCAGCAGCGTAGACTCTCTTGGAGCCGGGGAGCTGTTTTTT. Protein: CASSVDSLGAGELFF.

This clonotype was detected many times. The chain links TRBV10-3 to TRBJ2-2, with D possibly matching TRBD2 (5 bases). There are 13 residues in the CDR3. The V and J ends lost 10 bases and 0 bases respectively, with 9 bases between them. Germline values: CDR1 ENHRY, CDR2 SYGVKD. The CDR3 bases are TGTGCCACCCGGACTGCGAACACCGGGGAGCTGTTTTTT. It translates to CATRTANTGELFF.

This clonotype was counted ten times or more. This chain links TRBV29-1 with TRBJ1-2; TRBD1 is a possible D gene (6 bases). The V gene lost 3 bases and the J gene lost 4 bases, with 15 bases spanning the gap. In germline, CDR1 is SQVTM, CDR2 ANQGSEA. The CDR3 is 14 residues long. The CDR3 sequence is CSVETGGASYGYTF. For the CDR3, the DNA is TGCAGCGTTGAGACGGGGGGCGCGTCCTATGGCTACACCTTC. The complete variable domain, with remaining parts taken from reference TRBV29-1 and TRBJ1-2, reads SAVISQKPSRDICQRGTSLTIQCQVDSQVTMMFWYRQQPGQSLTLIATANQGSEATYESGFVIDKFPISRPNLTFSTLTVSNMSPEDSSIYLCSVETGGASYGYTFGSGTRLTVV.